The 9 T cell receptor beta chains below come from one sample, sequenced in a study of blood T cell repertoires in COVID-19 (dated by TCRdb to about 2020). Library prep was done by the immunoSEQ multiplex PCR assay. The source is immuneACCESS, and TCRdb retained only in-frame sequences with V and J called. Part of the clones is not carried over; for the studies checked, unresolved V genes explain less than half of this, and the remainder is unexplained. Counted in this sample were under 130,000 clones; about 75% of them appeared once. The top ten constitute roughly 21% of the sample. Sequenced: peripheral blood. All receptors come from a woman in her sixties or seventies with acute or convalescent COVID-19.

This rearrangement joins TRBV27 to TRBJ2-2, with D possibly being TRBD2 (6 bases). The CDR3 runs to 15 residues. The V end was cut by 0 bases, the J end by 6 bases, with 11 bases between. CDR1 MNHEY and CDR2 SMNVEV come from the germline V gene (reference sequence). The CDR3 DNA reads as TGTGCCAGCAGTTTATCGGCAGGGAGGCCCGGGGAGCTGTTTTTT. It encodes CASSLSAGRPGELFF.

DNA of the CDR3: TGTGCCAGTGGGGGGACTAGCGGTTACGAGCAGTACTTC. Its translation is CASGGTSGYEQYF. The J gene is TRBJ2-7, the V gene TRBV19, with 11 bases identical to TRBD2. V lost 8 bases to trimming and J lost 4 bases; unmatched junction nucleotides: 4. This CDR3 spans 13 amino acids. Germline CDR1 and CDR2: LNHDA and SQIVND (reference sequence).

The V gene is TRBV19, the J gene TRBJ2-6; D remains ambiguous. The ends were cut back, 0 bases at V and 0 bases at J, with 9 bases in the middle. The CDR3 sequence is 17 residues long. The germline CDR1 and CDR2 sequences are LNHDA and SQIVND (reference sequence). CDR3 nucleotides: TGTGCCAGTAGTATAGACCAGGCTTCCTCTGGGGCCAACGTCCTGACTTTC. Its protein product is CASSIDQASSGANVLTF. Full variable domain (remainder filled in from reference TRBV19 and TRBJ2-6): DGGITQSPKYLFRKEGQNVTLSCEQNLNHDAMYWYRQDPGQGLRLIYYSQIVNDFQKGDIAEGYSVSREKKESFPLTVTSAQKNPTAFYLCASSIDQASSGANVLTFGAGSRLTVL.

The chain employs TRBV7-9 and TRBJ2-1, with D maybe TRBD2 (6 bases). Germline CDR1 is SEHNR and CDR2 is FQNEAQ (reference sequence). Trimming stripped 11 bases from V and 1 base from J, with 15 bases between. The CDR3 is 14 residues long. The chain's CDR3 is CAGGPAQSYNEQFF. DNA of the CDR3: TGTGCCGGAGGGCCGGCTCAATCCTACAATGAGCAGTTCTTC. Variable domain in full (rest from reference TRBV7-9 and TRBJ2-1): DTGVSQNPRHKITKRGQNVTFRCDPISEHNRLYWYRQTLGQGPEFLTYFQNEAQLEKSRLLSDRFSAERPKGSFSTLEIQRTEQGDSAMYLCAGGPAQSYNEQFFGPGTRLTVL.

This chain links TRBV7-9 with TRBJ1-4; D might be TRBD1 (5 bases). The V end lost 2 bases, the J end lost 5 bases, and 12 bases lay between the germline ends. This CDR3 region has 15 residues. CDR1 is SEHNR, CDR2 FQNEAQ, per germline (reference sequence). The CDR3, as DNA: TGTGCCAGCAGCTTAAGTGGCAGGGCCAATGAAAAACTGTTTTTT. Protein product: CASSLSGRANEKLFF.

The DNA for the CDR3 is TGTGCCAGCTCCTCGCGGAATCAGCCCCAGCATTTT. Translated, it gives CASSSRNQPQHF. V usage is TRBV18 and J usage is TRBJ1-5; D uncertain. V lost 6 bases to trimming and J lost 4 bases, with 7 bases between them. CDR1 is KGHSH, CDR2 LQKENI, per germline. This CDR3 has 12 residues.

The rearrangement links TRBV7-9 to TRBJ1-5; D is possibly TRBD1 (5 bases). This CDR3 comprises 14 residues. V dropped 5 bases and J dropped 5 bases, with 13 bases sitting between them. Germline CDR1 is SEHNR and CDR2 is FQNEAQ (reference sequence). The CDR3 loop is CASSKQGQDQPQHF. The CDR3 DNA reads TGTGCCAGCAGCAAGCAGGGTCAGGATCAGCCCCAGCATTTT.

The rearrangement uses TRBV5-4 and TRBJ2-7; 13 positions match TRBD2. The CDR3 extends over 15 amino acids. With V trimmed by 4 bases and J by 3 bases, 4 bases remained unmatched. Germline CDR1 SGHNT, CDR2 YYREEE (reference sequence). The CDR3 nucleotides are TGTGCCAGCAGCGGGGGACTAGCGGGGAACTACGAGCAGTACTTC. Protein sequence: CASSGGLAGNYEQYF. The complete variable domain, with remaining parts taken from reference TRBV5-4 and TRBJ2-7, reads ETGVTQSPTHLIKTRGQQVTLRCSSQSGHNTVSWYQQALGQGPQFIFQYYREEENGRGNFPPRFSGLQFPNYSSELNVNALELDDSALYLCASSGGLAGNYEQYFGPGTRLTVT.

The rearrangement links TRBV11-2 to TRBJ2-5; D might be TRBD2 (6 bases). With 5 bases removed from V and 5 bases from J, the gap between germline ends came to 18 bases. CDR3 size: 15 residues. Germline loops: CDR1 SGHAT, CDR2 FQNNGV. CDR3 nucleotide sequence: TGTGCCAGCAGCGTGCCACTTGGTGGGAGGGAGACCCAGTACTTC. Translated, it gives CASSVPLGGRETQYF.